The 3 T cell receptor delta chains below were found in one sample sequenced in a study of gamma-delta T cells after stem cell transplantation. TCRdb re-processed the RT-PCR reads via CATT. Among 15,000 to 19,000 delta-chain clones, over 8% were seen once, and the ten largest hold about 60%. The sample taken for sequencing was gamma-delta T cells. The receptors here all came from a human donor. It is not recorded whose cells these are; they may come from a transplant donor.

This clone was recorded a few times. The sample carries other DNA sequences with the same CDR3. The rearrangement uses TRDV2 and TRDJ1; D not certain. V was pared by 1 base and J by 0 bases, with 17 bases between. The CDR3 loop spans 17 amino acids. Per the germline V gene, CDR1 is GEAIGNYY and CDR2 is EKD. CDR3 region: CACDTREEARYTDKLIF. In DNA, the CDR3 is TGTGCCTGTGACACACGGGAGGAGGCGAGGTACACCGATAAACTCATCTTT.

This clone has only a few counts. The translation of this DNA and the TCRdb protein of a much larger clone differ at residue 10, probably owing to a read error; the protein shown here is translated from the DNA. V is TRDV1 and J is TRDJ1, with 13 bases lining up with TRDD3. Germline V gene sequence: CDR1 TSWWSYY, CDR2 QGS. V lost 2 bases and J lost 7; bases outside the gene matches: 22. This CDR3 comprises 21 residues. In DNA form, the CDR3 reads TGTGCTCTTGGGGAAATTTCCTACCCCCCCCTACTGGGGGATACGCTGGGTAAACTCATCTTT. This translates into CALGEISYPPLLGDTLGKLIF.

This clone has just a few counts. TCRdb's listed protein matches a much larger clone and diverges from this DNA's translation at residue 5, likely through a read error; the protein shown comes from the DNA. The chain carries TRDV2 and TRDJ2, with D unclear. V was cut by 2 bases and J by 8 bases, with 23 bases left in between. The germline V gene has CDR1 GEAIGNYY and CDR2 EKD. This CDR3 spans 17 amino acids. Written as DNA, the CDR3 is TGTGCCTGTGACATGCTCGGGCGGTCCCCCCAAAAGGCACAACTCTTCTTT. The encoded protein is CACDMLGRSPQKAQLFF.